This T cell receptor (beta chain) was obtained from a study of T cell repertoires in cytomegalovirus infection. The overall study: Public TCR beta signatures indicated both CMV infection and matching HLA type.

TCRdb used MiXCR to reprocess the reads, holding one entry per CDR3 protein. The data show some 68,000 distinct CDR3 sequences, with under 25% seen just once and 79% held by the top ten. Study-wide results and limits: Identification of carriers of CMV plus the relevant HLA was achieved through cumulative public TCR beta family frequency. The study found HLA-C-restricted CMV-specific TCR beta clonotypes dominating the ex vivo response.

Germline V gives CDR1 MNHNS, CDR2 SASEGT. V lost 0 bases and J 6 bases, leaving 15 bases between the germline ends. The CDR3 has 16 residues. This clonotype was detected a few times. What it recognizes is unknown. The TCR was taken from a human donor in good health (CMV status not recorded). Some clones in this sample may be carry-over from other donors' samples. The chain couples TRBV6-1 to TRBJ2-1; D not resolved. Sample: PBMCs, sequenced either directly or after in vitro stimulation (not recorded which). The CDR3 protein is CASSEAPGPLPNEQFF. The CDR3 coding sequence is TGTGCCAGCAGTGAAGCCCCGGGCCCCCTCCCCAATGAGCAGTTCTTC.